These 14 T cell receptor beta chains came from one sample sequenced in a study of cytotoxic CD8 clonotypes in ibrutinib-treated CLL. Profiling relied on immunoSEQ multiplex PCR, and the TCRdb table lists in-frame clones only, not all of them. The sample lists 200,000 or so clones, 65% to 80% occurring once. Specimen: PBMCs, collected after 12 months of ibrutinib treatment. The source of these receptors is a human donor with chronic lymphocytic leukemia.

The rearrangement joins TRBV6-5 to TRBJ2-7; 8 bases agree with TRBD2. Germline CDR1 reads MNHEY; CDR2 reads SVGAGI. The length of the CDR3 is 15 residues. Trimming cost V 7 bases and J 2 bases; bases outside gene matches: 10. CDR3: CASTGQAGVAYEQYF. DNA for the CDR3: TGTGCCAGCACCGGGCAAGCGGGAGTCGCCTACGAGCAGTACTTC.

CDR3 in amino acids: CASSVATGDPYEQYF. CDR3 bases: TGTGCCAGCAGCGTTGCGACAGGGGATCCCTACGAGCAGTACTTC. This chain uses TRBV9 with TRBJ2-7; 8 bases are a match to TRBD1. CDR1 is SGDLS and CDR2 is YYNGEE in the germline V gene. J lost 2 bases, V lost 2 bases, and 6 bases had no gene match. The CDR3 is 15 amino acids.

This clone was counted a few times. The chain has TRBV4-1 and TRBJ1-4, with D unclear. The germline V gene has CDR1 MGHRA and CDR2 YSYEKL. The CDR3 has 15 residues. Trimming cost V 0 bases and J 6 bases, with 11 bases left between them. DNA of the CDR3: TGCGCCAGCAGCCAAGATCGAGCGTCGCATGAAAAACTGTTTTTT. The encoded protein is CASSQDRASHEKLFF.

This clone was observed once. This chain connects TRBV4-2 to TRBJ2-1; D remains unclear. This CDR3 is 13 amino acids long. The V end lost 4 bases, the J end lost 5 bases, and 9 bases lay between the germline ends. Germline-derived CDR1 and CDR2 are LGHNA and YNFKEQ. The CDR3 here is CASSLVENNEQFF. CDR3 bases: TGTGCCAGCAGCCTCGTTGAAAACAATGAGCAGTTCTTC.

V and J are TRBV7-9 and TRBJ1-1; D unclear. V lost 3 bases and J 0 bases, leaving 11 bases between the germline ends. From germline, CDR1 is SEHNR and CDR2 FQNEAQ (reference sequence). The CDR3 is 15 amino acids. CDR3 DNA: TGTGCCAGCAGCTTTATCGACGGACTGAACACTGAAGCTTTCTTT. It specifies CASSFIDGLNTEAFF.

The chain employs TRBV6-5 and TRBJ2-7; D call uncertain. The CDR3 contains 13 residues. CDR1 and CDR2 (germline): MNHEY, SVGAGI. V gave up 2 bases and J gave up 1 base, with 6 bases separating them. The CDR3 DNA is TGTGCCAGCAGTTACGACCTTTCCTACGAGCAGTACTTC. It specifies CASSYDLSYEQYF.

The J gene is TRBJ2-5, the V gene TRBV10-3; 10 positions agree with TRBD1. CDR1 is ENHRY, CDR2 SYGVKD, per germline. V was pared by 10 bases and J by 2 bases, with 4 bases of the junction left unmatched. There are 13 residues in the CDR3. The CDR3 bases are TGTGCCACCTGGGGACAGGGGCAAGAGACCCAGTACTTC. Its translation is CATWGQGQETQYF.

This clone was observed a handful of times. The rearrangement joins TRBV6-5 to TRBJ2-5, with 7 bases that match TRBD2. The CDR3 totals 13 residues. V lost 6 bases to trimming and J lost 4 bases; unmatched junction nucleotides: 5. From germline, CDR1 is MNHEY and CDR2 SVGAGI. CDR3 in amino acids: CASSRERGETQYF. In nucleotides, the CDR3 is TGTGCCAGCAGCCGCGAGCGGGGAGAGACCCAGTACTTC.

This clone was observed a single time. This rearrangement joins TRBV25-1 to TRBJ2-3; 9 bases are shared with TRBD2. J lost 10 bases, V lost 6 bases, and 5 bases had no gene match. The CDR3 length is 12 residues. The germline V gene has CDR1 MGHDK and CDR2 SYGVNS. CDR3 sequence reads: CASRGGGRAQYF. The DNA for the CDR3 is TGTGCCAGCAGAGGTGGCGGGAGGGCGCAGTATTTT.

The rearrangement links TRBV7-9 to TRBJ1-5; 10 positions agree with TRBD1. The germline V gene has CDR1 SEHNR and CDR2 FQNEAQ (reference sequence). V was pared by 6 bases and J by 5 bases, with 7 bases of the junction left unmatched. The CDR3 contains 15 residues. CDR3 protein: CASSSDRGFYQPQHF. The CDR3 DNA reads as TGTGCCAGCAGTTCGGACAGGGGGTTTTATCAGCCCCAGCATTTT.

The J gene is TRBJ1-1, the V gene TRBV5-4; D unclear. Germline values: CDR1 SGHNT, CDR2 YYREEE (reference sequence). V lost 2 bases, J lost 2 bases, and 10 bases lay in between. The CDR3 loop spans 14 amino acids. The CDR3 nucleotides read TGTGCCAGCAGCTTAGATGGTGCTAACACTGAAGCTTTCTTT. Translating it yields CASSLDGANTEAFF.

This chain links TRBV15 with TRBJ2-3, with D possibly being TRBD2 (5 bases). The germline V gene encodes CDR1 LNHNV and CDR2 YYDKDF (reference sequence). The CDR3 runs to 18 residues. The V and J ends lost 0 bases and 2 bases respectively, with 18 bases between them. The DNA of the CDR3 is TGTGCCACCAGCAGAGATTGGGTCTATCGGGGAAACACAGATACGCAGTATTTT. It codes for CATSRDWVYRGNTDTQYF.

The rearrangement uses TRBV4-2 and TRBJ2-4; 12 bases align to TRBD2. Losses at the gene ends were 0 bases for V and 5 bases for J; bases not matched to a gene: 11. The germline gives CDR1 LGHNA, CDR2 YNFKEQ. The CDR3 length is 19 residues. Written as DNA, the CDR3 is TGTGCCAGCAGCCAAGATCCCGCGGAGGCTAGCGGGAGGGAAAACATTCAGTACTTC. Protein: CASSQDPAEASGRENIQYF.

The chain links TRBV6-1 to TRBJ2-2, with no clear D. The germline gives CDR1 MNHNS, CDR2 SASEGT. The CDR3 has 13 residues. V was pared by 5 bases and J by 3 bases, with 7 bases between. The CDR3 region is CASSPYDTGELFF. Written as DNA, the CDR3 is TGTGCCAGCAGTCCCTATGACACCGGGGAGCTGTTTTTT.